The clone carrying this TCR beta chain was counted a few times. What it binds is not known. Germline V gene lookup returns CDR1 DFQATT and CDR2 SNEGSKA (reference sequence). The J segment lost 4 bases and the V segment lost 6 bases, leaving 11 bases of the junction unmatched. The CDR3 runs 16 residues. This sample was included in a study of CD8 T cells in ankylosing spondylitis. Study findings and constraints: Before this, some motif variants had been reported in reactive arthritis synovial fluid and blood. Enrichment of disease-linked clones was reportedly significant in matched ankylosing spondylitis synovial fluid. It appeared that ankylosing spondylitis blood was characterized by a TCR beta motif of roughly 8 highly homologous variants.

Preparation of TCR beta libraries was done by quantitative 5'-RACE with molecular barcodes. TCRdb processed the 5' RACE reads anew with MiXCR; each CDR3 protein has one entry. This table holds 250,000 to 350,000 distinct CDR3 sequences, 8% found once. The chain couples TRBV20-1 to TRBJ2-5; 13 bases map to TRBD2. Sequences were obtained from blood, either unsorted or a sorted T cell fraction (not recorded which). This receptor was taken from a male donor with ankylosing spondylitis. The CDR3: CSAVTPGLAGVETQYF. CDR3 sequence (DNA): TGCAGTGCCGTCACGCCTGGACTAGCGGGAGTAGAGACCCAGTACTTC.